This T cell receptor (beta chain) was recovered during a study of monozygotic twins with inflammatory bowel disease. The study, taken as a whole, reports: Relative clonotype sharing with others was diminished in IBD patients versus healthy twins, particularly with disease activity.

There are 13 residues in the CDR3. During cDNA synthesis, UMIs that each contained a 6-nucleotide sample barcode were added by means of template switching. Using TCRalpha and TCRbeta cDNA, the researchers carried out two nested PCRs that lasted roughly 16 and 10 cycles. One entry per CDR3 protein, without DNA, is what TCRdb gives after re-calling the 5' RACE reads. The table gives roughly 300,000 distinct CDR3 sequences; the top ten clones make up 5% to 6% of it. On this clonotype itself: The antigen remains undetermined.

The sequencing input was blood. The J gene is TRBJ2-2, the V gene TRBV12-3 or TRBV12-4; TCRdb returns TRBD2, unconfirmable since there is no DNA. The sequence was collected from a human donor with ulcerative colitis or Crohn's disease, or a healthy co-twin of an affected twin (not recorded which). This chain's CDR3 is CASSGPLTGELFF.